The 30 T cell receptor beta chains presented below share a single source sample, sequenced in a study of blood T cell repertoires in COVID-19. The table came from immunoSEQ multiplex PCR; TCRdb's copy has only in-frame clones and leaves some out. This table has 400,000 to 500,000 clones, roughly 88% appearing once. The sequenced sample consisted of PBMCs or T cells enriched from blood (not recorded which). These receptors were collected from a woman aged 18-29 years who had been exposed to COVID-19.

The chain recombines TRBV28 with TRBJ2-5; 9 positions agree with TRBD2. The germline gives CDR1 MDHEN, CDR2 SYDVKM. The V segment lost 3 bases and the J segment 5 bases; nucleotides outside the gene matches: 10. The CDR3 consists of 16 residues. The CDR3 DNA is TGTGCCAGCAGTTTCGGACTAGCGAGAATTGGGGAGACCCAGTACTTC. Its protein product is CASSFGLARIGETQYF.

This chain links TRBV2 with TRBJ1-3; the match to TRBD1 covers 9 bases. The V segment lost 7 bases and the J segment 4 bases; nucleotides outside the gene matches: 8. In germline, CDR1 is SNHLY, CDR2 FYNNEI. This CDR3 has 15 residues. The CDR3, as DNA: TGTGCCAGCAAGGGACAGGGAGTTTCGGGAAACACCATATATTTT. Amino acids: CASKGQGVSGNTIYF.

This chain joins TRBV7-2 and TRBJ2-7; 7 bases align to TRBD2. The germline gives CDR1 SGHTA, CDR2 FQGNSA. This CDR3 has 15 residues. V gave up 1 base and J gave up 2 bases; unmatched junction bases: 5. The CDR3 sequence: CASSLEASGPYEQYF. The CDR3 bases are TGTGCCAGCAGCTTAGAGGCTAGCGGACCCTACGAGCAGTACTTC.

The chain employs TRBV5-4 and TRBJ2-7; D is uncertain. The CDR3 is 11 amino acids. Germline CDR1 is SGHNT and CDR2 is YYREEE (reference sequence). V lost 0 bases and J 6 bases, leaving 4 bases between the germline ends. DNA of the CDR3: TGTGCCAGCAGCTTGGGCGGCGAGCAGTACTTC. Translation gives CASSLGGEQYF.

This chain uses TRBV10-3 with TRBJ1-2; perhaps TRBD1 as D (5 bases). The CDR3 is 14 amino acids. The V gene's germline CDR1 is ENHRY and CDR2 SYGVKD. The V end lost 2 bases, the J end lost 6 bases, and 13 bases lay between the germline ends. CDR3 sequence: CAISEAGLIHGYTF. The DNA of the CDR3 is TGTGCCATCAGTGAGGCGGGGCTTATCCATGGCTACACCTTC.

The chain combines TRBV2 with TRBJ1-1; TRBD1 might be the D (5 bases). The CDR3 contains 13 residues. Trimming stripped 3 bases from V and 1 base from J, with 6 bases between. The germline CDR1 and CDR2 sequences are SNHLY and FYNNEI. CDR3 sequence reads: CASSDRENTEAFF. For the CDR3, the DNA is TGTGCCAGCAGTGACAGGGAGAACACTGAAGCTTTCTTT.

This clone was found a few times. The chain carries TRBV6-2 or TRBV6-3 and TRBJ2-1; 8 bases align to TRBD2. The CDR3 is 15 residues long. V gave up 3 bases and J gave up 2 bases; unmatched junction bases: 3. Germline lookup yields CDR1 MNHEY and CDR2 SVGEGT. This CDR3 reads CASSYRGGPYNEQFF. CDR3 bases: TGTGCCAGCAGTTATCGGGGGGGCCCCTACAATGAGCAGTTCTTC.

This chain connects TRBV10-3 to TRBJ1-1, with unresolved D. Trimming removed 4 bases at V and 1 base at J, with 7 bases between. This CDR3 is built from 13 residues. Germline CDR1 and CDR2: ENHRY and SYGVKD. DNA for the CDR3: TGTGCCATCAGTGTAGGAGAGAACACTGAAGCTTTCTTT. This codes for CAISVGENTEAFF.

The chain joins TRBV19 to TRBJ2-7; TRBD2 matches at 7 bases. The ends lost 1 base at V and 3 bases at J; junction bases unmatched: 6. This CDR3 is 15 amino acids long. Germline V gene lookup returns CDR1 LNHDA and CDR2 SQIVND (reference sequence). The CDR3 loop is CASSIGPAGSYEQYF. The CDR3 coding sequence is TGTGCCAGTAGTATAGGTCCAGCGGGGAGCTACGAGCAGTACTTC.

J is TRBJ1-1 and V is TRBV28; TRBD1 matches at 8 bases. This CDR3 region has 13 residues. The germline V gene encodes CDR1 MDHEN and CDR2 SYDVKM. Germline trimming cut 8 bases from V and 2 bases from J; bases unmatched to any gene: 4. For the CDR3, the DNA is TGTGCCAGCGGGGGACAGGATAACACTGAAGCTTTCTTT. Its translation is CASGGQDNTEAFF.

The chain links TRBV10-3 to TRBJ2-6; perhaps TRBD1 as D (6 bases). V lost 1 base, J lost 0 bases, and 10 bases lay in between. This CDR3 region has 17 residues. Per the germline V gene, CDR1 is ENHRY and CDR2 is SYGVKD. The CDR3 DNA is TGTGCCATCAGTGAGTTTGGACAGTCCTCTGGGGCCAACGTCCTGACTTTC. Amino acid sequence: CAISEFGQSSGANVLTF.

This rearrangement joins TRBV11-3 to TRBJ2-1, with D maybe TRBD2 (5 bases). CDR1 and CDR2 (germline): SGHNT, YENEEA. The V gene lost 4 bases and the J gene lost 4 bases, with 8 bases spanning the gap. The CDR3 runs 13 residues. The CDR3 reads CASSSDWYNEQFF. The DNA for the CDR3 is TGTGCCAGCAGCTCGGACTGGTACAATGAGCAGTTCTTC.

The V gene is TRBV28, the J gene TRBJ1-1, with TRBD1 matching 7 bases. The germline V gene encodes CDR1 MDHEN and CDR2 SYDVKM. The junction had 8 bases not matched to a gene; V was cut back by 5 bases and J by 5 bases. The CDR3 contains 14 residues. The CDR3 DNA is TGTGCCAGCAGTAATACAGGGGCAAGGACTGAAGCTTTCTTT. Its protein product is CASSNTGARTEAFF.

The rearrangement joins TRBV7-9 to TRBJ1-4, with TRBD1 identical over 8 bases. V was pared by 1 base and J by 7 bases, with 8 bases of the junction left unmatched. Per the germline V gene, CDR1 is SEHNR and CDR2 is FQNEAQ (reference sequence). The CDR3 runs 16 residues. The CDR3 reads CASSLVTGGDGEKLFF. The CDR3 region has the DNA TGTGCCAGCAGCTTAGTCACAGGGGGGGATGGTGAAAAACTGTTTTTT.

The CDR3 DNA is TGTGCTAGTGGCGACTCCGGGACAGGGAGCTCCTACGAGCAGTACTTC. The encoded protein is CASGDSGTGSSYEQYF. V and J are TRBV12-5 and TRBJ2-7; 9 nucleotides agree with TRBD1. The V and J ends lost 6 bases and 0 bases, in that order; junction bases with no gene match: 9. The CDR3 length is 16 residues. Germline V gene lookup returns CDR1 LGHNT and CDR2 FRNRAP.

V usage is TRBV27 and J usage is TRBJ2-3, with D hard to call. In germline, CDR1 is MNHEY, CDR2 SMNVEV (reference sequence). V shed 4 bases and J shed 5 bases, with 16 bases lying between them. The CDR3 is made up of 15 amino acids. CDR3 DNA: TGTGCCAGCAGTTCCAGAGACTCCCCTCTAGATACGCAGTATTTT. Translation: CASSSRDSPLDTQYF.

The chain recombines TRBV7-6 with TRBJ2-1, with TRBD2 matching over 9 bases. Trimming at V came to 3 bases and at J to 1 base, leaving 10 bases not matched to a gene. Looked up from germline, CDR1 is SGHVS and CDR2 is FNYEAQ. CDR3 length equals 18 residues. The CDR3 loop is CASSLTTGTSISYNEQFF. In DNA form, the CDR3 reads TGTGCCAGCAGCTTGACGACCGGGACTAGCATATCCTACAATGAGCAGTTCTTC.

The rearrangement joins TRBV19 to TRBJ1-2; a possible D gene is TRBD1 (5 bases). Per germline, CDR1 LNHDA and CDR2 SQIVND (reference sequence). The V and J ends lost 4 bases and 8 bases respectively, with 20 bases between them. The CDR3 runs to 15 residues. The CDR3 nucleotides read TGTGCCAGTAGTAGGCCCGCAGGGTCGCGGGGCGGCTACACCTTC. This sequence encodes CASSRPAGSRGGYTF.

As regards this clone: At the DNA level, this CDR3 is encoded by other sequences in the same sample as well. The CDR3 region is CASSAGQSSYEQYF. The CDR3 nucleotides read TGTGCCAGCAGCGCTGGACAGAGCTCCTACGAGCAGTACTTC. The chain couples TRBV9 to TRBJ2-7, with D tentatively TRBD1 (6 bases). V lost 3 bases and J 0 bases, leaving 10 bases between the germline ends. The V gene's germline CDR1 is SGDLS and CDR2 YYNGEE. This CDR3 spans 14 amino acids.

The chain couples TRBV10-3 to TRBJ1-5, with 10 nucleotides matching TRBD1. V shed 6 bases, J shed 6 bases, and the junction held 5 bases outside the gene matches. Germline values: CDR1 ENHRY, CDR2 SYGVKD. The CDR3 covers 14 residues. The CDR3 is CAIRGTGESQPQHF. CDR3 sequence (DNA): TGTGCCATCAGGGGGACAGGGGAGAGTCAGCCCCAGCATTTT.

The rearrangement links TRBV28 to TRBJ1-1; 9 nucleotides match TRBD1. The CDR3 totals 13 residues. The germline gives CDR1 MDHEN, CDR2 SYDVKM. Trimming at V came to 6 bases and at J to 4 bases, leaving 3 bases not matched to a gene. The chain's CDR3 is CASRGTGITEAFF. In nucleotides, the CDR3 is TGTGCCAGCAGGGGGACAGGGATCACTGAAGCTTTCTTT.

V gene TRBV28 combines with J gene TRBJ1-4; D possibly corresponds to TRBD1 (6 bases). This CDR3 is 15 amino acids long. V was trimmed by 5 bases and J by 6 bases, leaving 16 bases between them. Germline CDR1 is MDHEN and CDR2 is SYDVKM. CDR3 in DNA: TGTGCCAGCAGTGTCCCAGGGGTCCCCTATGAAAAACTGTTTTTT. As protein: CASSVPGVPYEKLFF.

This sequence joins TRBV9 and TRBJ2-7; D ambiguous. Germline values: CDR1 SGDLS, CDR2 YYNGEE. Trimming stripped 0 bases from V and 5 bases from J, with 15 bases between. This CDR3 is built from 15 residues. The CDR3 sequence: CASSVDSNQANEQYF. The CDR3 DNA is TGTGCCAGCAGCGTAGATTCGAACCAAGCCAACGAGCAGTACTTC.

The chain employs TRBV19 and TRBJ1-4; D possibly corresponds to TRBD1 (5 bases). Germline V gene sequence: CDR1 LNHDA, CDR2 SQIVND (reference sequence). V dropped 3 bases and J dropped 5 bases, with 10 bases sitting between them. The CDR3 totals 14 residues. This CDR3 is CASSILGPNEKLFF. In DNA, the CDR3 is TGTGCCAGTAGTATTCTGGGGCCGAATGAAAAACTGTTTTTT.

CDR3 sequence (DNA): TGTGCCAGCAGGCAGGGAGGGAGGGATGAGCAGTTCTTC. Translated, it gives CASRQGGRDEQFF. The chain combines TRBV7-2 with TRBJ2-1; TRBD2 aligns across 7 bases. Germline V gene lookup returns CDR1 SGHTA and CDR2 FQGNSA. The CDR3 is made up of 13 amino acids. With 6 bases clipped from V and 8 bases from J, the junction kept 7 bases outside the gene matches.

The V gene is TRBV11-3, the J gene TRBJ2-1; 7 bases agree with TRBD2. V shed 1 base and J 8 bases; nucleotides not matched to a gene: 2. The CDR3 has 13 amino acids. Germline loops: CDR1 SGHNT, CDR2 YENEEA. The CDR3 bases are TGTGCCAGCAGCTTAGCGGGAGGTTATGAGCAGTTCTTC. This encodes CASSLAGGYEQFF. Full variable domain (outside the CDR3, taken from reference TRBV11-3 and TRBJ2-1): EAGVVQSPRYKIIEKKQPVAFWCNPISGHNTLYWYLQNLGQGPELLIRYENEEAVDDSQLPKDRFSAERLKGVDSTLKIQPAELGDSAVYLCASSLAGGYEQFFGPGTRLTVL.

The CDR3 sequence: CASSPAKGRGIEAFF. The CDR3 bases are TGTGCCAGCTCACCGGCGAAGGGGCGGGGGATTGAAGCTTTCTTT. The genes are TRBV18 and TRBJ1-1; perhaps TRBD1 as D (5 bases). The CDR3 length is 15 residues. Trimming pared 3 bases from V and 7 bases from J, leaving 18 bases between. The germline V gene has CDR1 KGHSH and CDR2 LQKENI. Based on the CDR3 plus reference TRBV18 and TRBJ1-1, the full variable domain is NAGVMQNPRHLVRRRGQEARLRCSPMKGHSHVYWYRQLPEEGLKFMVYLQKENIIDESGMPKERFSAEFPKEGPSILRIQQVVRGDSAAYFCASSPAKGRGIEAFFGQGTRLTVV.

This chain uses TRBV6-4 with TRBJ2-2; no reliable D call. The V end lost 6 bases, the J end lost 4 bases, and 12 bases lay between the germline ends. The CDR3 is 14 residues long. Germline CDR1 is MRHNA and CDR2 is SNTAGT. The CDR3 nucleotides read TGTGCCAGCAGCCCTAACCGTGGCACCGGGGAGCTGTTTTTT. Translating it yields CASSPNRGTGELFF.

As for this clone: This sample also contains other DNA sequences that code for the same CDR3. The V call is TRBV9, the J call TRBJ2-2; no definite D call. The CDR3 consists of 13 residues. The V gene lost 0 bases and the J gene lost 4 bases, with 4 bases spanning the gap. Per the germline V gene, CDR1 is SGDLS and CDR2 is YYNGEE. CDR3 loop: CASSVGGTGELFF. The CDR3 nucleotides read TGTGCCAGCAGCGTAGGCGGCACCGGGGAGCTGTTTTTT.

The J gene is TRBJ2-5, the V gene TRBV15; tentatively, D is TRBD1 (5 bases). The CDR3 spans 12 residues. Looked up from germline, CDR1 is LNHNV and CDR2 is YYDKDF (reference sequence). Trimming left V 8 bases short and J 2 bases short, with 9 bases between. This CDR3 reads CATADNQETQYF. Here the CDR3 DNA reads TGTGCCACCGCGGACAATCAAGAGACCCAGTACTTC.